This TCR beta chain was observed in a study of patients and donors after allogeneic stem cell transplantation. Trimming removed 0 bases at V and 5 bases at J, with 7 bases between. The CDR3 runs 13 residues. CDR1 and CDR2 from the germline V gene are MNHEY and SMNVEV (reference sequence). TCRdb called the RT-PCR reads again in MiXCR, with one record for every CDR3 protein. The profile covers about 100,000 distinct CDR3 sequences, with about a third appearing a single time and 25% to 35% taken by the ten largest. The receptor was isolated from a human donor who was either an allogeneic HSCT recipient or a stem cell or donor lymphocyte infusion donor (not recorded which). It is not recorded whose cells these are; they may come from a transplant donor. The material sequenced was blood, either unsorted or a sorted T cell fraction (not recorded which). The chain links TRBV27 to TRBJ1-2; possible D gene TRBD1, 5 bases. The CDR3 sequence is CASSLSRAYGYTF. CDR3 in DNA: TGTGCCAGCAGTTTATCCAGGGCGTATGGCTACACCTTC.